These 15 T cell receptor beta chains originate from one sample sequenced in a study of cytomegalovirus exposure and HLA in healthy donors. Both 60 Vbeta primers and 13 Jbeta primers went into the PCR. Using immunoSEQ multiplex PCR, the repertoire was profiled, and TCRdb retains in-frame clones only, with some absent. The sample lists some 120,000 clones, roughly 78% occurring once. Source material: PBMCs. The source is a middle-aged man in good health and CMV-seronegative.

The chain recombines TRBV28 with TRBJ2-2; D might be TRBD1 (5 bases). There are 16 residues in the CDR3. V lost 5 bases, J lost 2 bases, and 15 bases lay in between. CDR1 MDHEN and CDR2 SYDVKM come from the germline V gene. The CDR3 spells CASSPRVWGNTGELFF. DNA of the CDR3: TGTGCCAGCAGTCCCCGGGTGTGGGGCAACACCGGGGAGCTGTTTTTT.

The gene calls are TRBV29-1 and TRBJ2-1, with 7 bases aligning to TRBD2. CDR1 and CDR2 (germline): SQVTM, ANQGSEA. The CDR3 has 14 residues. The J segment lost 3 bases and the V segment lost 5 bases, leaving 7 bases of the junction unmatched. The CDR3 DNA reads TGCAGCGTTTTGACACGGGAGGACTACAATGAGCAGTTCTTC. Translated, it gives CSVLTREDYNEQFF.

The chain joins TRBV6-4 to TRBJ2-1; TRBD1 matches at 7 bases. The CDR3 spans 16 residues. Germline assignment: CDR1 MRHNA and CDR2 SNTAGT. The V and J ends lost 3 bases and 7 bases, in that order; junction bases with no gene match: 12. CDR3 in amino acids: CASSDLGDSRANEQFF. CDR3 DNA: TGTGCCAGCAGTGATTTGGGGGACAGTCGGGCAAATGAGCAGTTCTTC.

The chain recombines TRBV7-6 with TRBJ2-7; D perhaps matches TRBD2 (5 bases). This CDR3 has 12 amino acids. Trimming removed 2 bases at V and 5 bases at J, with 7 bases between. CDR1 SGHVS and CDR2 FNYEAQ come from the germline V gene. For the CDR3, the DNA is TGTGCCAGCAGCTTATCGGGGAACGAGCAGTACTTC. Translated: CASSLSGNEQYF.

J is TRBJ2-7 and V is TRBV6-1; D may be TRBD1 (7 bases). CDR3 size: 14 residues. Germline assignment: CDR1 MNHNS and CDR2 SASEGT. V was clipped by 4 bases and J by 3 bases, with 13 bases between them. The CDR3, as DNA: TGTGCCAGCAGTGGGAGGGGGCAGGGCTACGAGCAGTACTTC. Protein sequence: CASSGRGQGYEQYF.

The chain employs TRBV28 and TRBJ1-5; 9 bases are shared with TRBD1. The J segment lost 4 bases and the V segment lost 5 bases, leaving 3 bases of the junction unmatched. The CDR3 sequence is 14 residues long. CDR1 and CDR2 from the germline V gene are MDHEN and SYDVKM. The CDR3 DNA reads as TGTGCCAGCAGTAAACAGGGGGCTAATCAGCCCCAGCATTTT. This codes for CASSKQGANQPQHF.

V is TRBV30 and J is TRBJ2-5, with 11 bases that match TRBD1. The J segment lost 5 bases and the V segment lost 8 bases, leaving 16 bases of the junction unmatched. Germline V gene lookup returns CDR1 GTSNPN and CDR2 SVGIG (reference sequence). This CDR3 has 16 amino acids. The CDR3 protein is CAGSSSGTGGLETQYF. The CDR3 DNA is TGTGCCGGATCCTCCTCCGGGACAGGGGGTTTGGAGACCCAGTACTTC.

The chain combines TRBV6-6 with TRBJ2-2; TRBD2 matches 7 bases. The CDR3 runs to 14 residues. Trimming at V came to 7 bases and at J to 3 bases, leaving 5 bases not matched to a gene. From germline, CDR1 is MNHNY and CDR2 SVGAGI (reference sequence). CDR3 bases: TGTGCCAGCATACCGGGGGGACACACCGGGGAGCTGTTTTTT. It specifies CASIPGGHTGELFF.

V is TRBV6-6 and J is TRBJ2-7; 9 bases are a match to TRBD1. The CDR3 has 12 residues. V lost 8 bases to trimming and J lost 1 base; unmatched junction nucleotides: 0. Looked up from germline, CDR1 is MNHNY and CDR2 is SVGAGI (reference sequence). The CDR3 DNA sequence: TGTGCCAGCGGACAGGGGTCCTACGAGCAGTACTTC. Translating gives CASGQGSYEQYF.

The rearrangement joins TRBV4-1 to TRBJ2-6, with 9 bases lining up with TRBD2. CDR3 length: 20 amino acids. The trim removed 3 bases at V and 4 bases at J, leaving 16 bases unmatched. Germline lookup yields CDR1 MGHRA and CDR2 YSYEKL. CDR3 region: CASSHPRAGGPRTGANVLTF. The DNA of the CDR3 is TGCGCCAGCAGCCATCCGAGGGCGGGGGGGCCTAGGACCGGGGCCAACGTCCTGACTTTC.

The chain joins TRBV4-1 to TRBJ1-2; D possibly corresponds to TRBD1 (5 bases). Trimming pared 2 bases from V and 7 bases from J, leaving 29 bases between. CDR3 length: 19 residues. CDR1 is MGHRA, CDR2 YSYEKL, per germline. The CDR3 protein is CASSQTPNTESQAVGGYTF. CDR3 nucleotide sequence: TGCGCCAGCAGCCAAACCCCCAACACAGAATCACAGGCAGTCGGTGGCTACACCTTC.

The V and J genes are TRBV28 and TRBJ1-4, with D uncertain. This CDR3 spans 14 amino acids. Looked up from germline, CDR1 is MDHEN and CDR2 is SYDVKM. The V end was cut by 3 bases, the J end by 8 bases, with 13 bases between. The CDR3 nucleotides are TGTGCCAGCAGTTTTTCTGCGGGGAACGAAAAACTGTTTTTT. This translates into CASSFSAGNEKLFF.

This clone was detected once. This chain joins TRBV6-4 and TRBJ2-7; D not certain. CDR3 size: 14 residues. CDR1 and CDR2 from the germline V gene are MRHNA and SNTAGT. V was shortened by 9 bases and J by 3 bases, with 18 bases between the two germline ends. The CDR3 loop is CARPHIKRSYEQYF. The CDR3 DNA sequence: TGTGCCAGGCCACACATAAAAAGAAGCTACGAGCAGTACTTC.

The V gene is TRBV30, the J gene TRBJ1-2; D is unresolved. Trimming took off 3 bases at V and 8 bases at J, with 16 bases between the two ends. Germline CDR1 and CDR2: GTSNPN and SVGIG (reference sequence). The CDR3 has 13 residues. The DNA of the CDR3 is TGTGCCTGGAGAGGATATGGGCGTGGGGGCTACACCTTC. This translates into CAWRGYGRGGYTF.

The J gene is TRBJ2-5, the V gene TRBV5-1; D unresolved. The CDR3 totals 15 residues. The germline gives CDR1 SGHRS, CDR2 YFSETQ. V was trimmed by 4 bases and J by 5 bases, leaving 18 bases between them. Here the CDR3 reads CASSPYSTSLETQYF. In DNA form, the CDR3 reads TGCGCCAGCAGCCCCTACTCAACCTCCCTGGAGACCCAGTACTTC.